The rows below give T cell receptor beta chains drawn from one sample of a study of cytomegalovirus exposure and HLA in healthy donors. Sequencing used immunoSEQ multiplex PCR; TCRdb keeps in-frame clones, though not all of them. The sample includes 100,000 to 150,000 clones, 80% of them seen just once. Sequenced sample: PBMCs. These receptors originate from a man aged 35 to 55 in good health and CMV-seronegative. Both conserved end residues are trimmed from each CDR3.

v_call cdr3_aa
TRBV28 ASRSGASSGNTIY
TRBV27 ASSVGRDQPQH
TRBV6-1 ASSKQGSGGYT
TRBV28 ASSFPGGQGVGELF
TRBV5-1 ASSLVAGTDTQY
TRBV6-1 ASSEGLGGLGGELF
TRBV15 ATSTRQGDTDTQY
TRBV6-5 ASSRQGSLIGELF
TRBV6-5 ASTEFYTGELF
TRBV9 ASSPQGQGYSPLH
TRBV18 ASSPPTPGSYGYT
TRBV19 ASTGGPRANTGELF
TRBV29-1 SAQTSSGEQY
TRBV28 ASSPQGSRFHEQF
TRBV7-9 ASSARDRGHTDTQY
TRBV6-5 ASSYSWEGTGELF
TRBV4-1 ASSQDEGRVGEQF
TRBV11-2 ASSPRHQGPQH
TRBV6-6 ASSSPGVPEAF
TRBV4-1 ASSQPTGIDEQF